This T cell receptor (beta chain) was documented in a study of T cells in Graves' hyperthyroidism and ophthalmopathy. Study findings and constraints: Classification by a 13 V-J model distinguished ophthalmopathy from stable hyperthyroidism.

The CDR3 has 15 residues. Trimming cost V 0 bases and J 2 bases, with 8 bases left between them. Looked up from germline, CDR1 is LGHNA and CDR2 is YNFKEQ. It was RNA transcripts that yielded the amplified TCR beta CDR3 regions. In the first-round RT-PCR of the TCR CDR3, the HTBI primer set was used. TCRdb re-called the multiplex PCR reads through MiXCR, storing one row per CDR3 protein. Of about 290,000 distinct CDR3 sequences listed, 10% to 15% are singletons. Uncontrolled infection, other autoimmune disease, pregnancy or lactation led to exclusion. For the diagnoses, clinical symptoms, serum thyroxine and TRAb, thyroid ultrasound and orbital computed tomography were used. The blood was taken when hyperthyroidism was first diagnosed, before any ophthalmopathy symptoms showed up. For this clonotype: What it binds is not known.

V and J are TRBV4-2 and TRBJ1-5, with D perhaps TRBD1 (5 bases). This clonotype originated in a woman in her thirties with Graves' hyperthyroidism that later progressed to Graves' ophthalmopathy. The specimen sequenced was blood. CDR3 sequence (DNA): TGTGCCAGCAGCCAAGAGAGCAGGGGCAATCAGCCCCAGCATTTT. Amino acid sequence: CASSQESRGNQPQHF.